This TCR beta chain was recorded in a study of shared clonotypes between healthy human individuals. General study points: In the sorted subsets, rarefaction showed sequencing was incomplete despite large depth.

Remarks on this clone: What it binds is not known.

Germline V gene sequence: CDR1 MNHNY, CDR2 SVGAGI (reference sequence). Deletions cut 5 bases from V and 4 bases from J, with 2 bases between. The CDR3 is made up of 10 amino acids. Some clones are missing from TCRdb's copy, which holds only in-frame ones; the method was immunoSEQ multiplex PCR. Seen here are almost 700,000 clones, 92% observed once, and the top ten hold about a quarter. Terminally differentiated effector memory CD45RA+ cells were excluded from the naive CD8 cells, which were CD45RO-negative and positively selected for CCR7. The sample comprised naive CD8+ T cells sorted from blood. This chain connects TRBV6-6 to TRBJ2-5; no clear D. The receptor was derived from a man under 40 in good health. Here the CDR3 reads CASSGETQYF. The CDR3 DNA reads TGTGCCAGCAGTGGAGAGACCCAGTACTTC.